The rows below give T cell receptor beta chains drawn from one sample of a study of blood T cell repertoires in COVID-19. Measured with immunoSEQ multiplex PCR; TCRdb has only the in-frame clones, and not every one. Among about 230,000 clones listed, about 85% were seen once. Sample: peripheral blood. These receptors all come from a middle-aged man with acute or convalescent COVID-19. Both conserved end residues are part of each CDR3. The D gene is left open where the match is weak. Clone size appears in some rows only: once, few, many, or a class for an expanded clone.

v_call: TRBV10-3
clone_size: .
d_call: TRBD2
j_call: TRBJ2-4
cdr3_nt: TGTGCCATCAGCTTTAGCGGGGGAGGAGACATTCAGTACTTC
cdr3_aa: CAISFSGGGDIQYF

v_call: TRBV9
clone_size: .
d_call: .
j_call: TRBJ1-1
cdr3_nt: TGTGCCAGCAGCGCCGCCGGGAGCATGAACACTGAAGCTTTCTTT
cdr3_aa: CASSAAGSMNTEAFF

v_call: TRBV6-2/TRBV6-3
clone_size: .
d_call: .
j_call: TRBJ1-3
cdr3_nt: TGTGCCAGCAGTTACTGGAGAGACCTGGCGGGAAACACCATATATTTT
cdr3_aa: CASSYWRDLAGNTIYF

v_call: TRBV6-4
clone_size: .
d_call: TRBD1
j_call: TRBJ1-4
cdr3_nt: TGTGCCAGCAGTATGACAGGGGCAACTAATGAAAAACTGTTTTTT
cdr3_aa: CASSMTGATNEKLFF

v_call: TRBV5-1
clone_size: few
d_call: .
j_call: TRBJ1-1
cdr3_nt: TGCGCCAGCAGCTTGGTAGGGGACACTGAAGCTTTCTTT
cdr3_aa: CASSLVGDTEAFF

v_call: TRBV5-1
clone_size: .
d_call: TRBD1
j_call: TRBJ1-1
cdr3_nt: TGCGCCAGCAGCTTGGGAGGGACAGGGATGAACACTGAAGCTTTCTTT
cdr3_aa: CASSLGGTGMNTEAFF

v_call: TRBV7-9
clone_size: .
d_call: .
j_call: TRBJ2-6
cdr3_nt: TGTGCCAGCAGCTTAGCGGGTCAGCGCTCTGGGGCCAACGTCCTGACTTTC
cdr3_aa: CASSLAGQRSGANVLTF

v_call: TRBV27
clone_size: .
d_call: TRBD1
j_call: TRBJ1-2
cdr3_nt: TGTGCCAGCAGCTACGAATTCAGGGGGAACTATGGCTACACCTTC
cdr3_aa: CASSYEFRGNYGYTF

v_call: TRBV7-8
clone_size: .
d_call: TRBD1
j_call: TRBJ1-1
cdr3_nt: TGTGCCAGCGGACCGACGCAGGGGGTGATGAACACTGAAGCTTTCTTT
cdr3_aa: CASGPTQGVMNTEAFF

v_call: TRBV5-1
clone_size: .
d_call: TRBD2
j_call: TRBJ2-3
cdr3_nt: TGCGCCAGCAGCCGCACCACTAGCGGGGCCAGCACAGATACGCAGTATTTT
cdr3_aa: CASSRTTSGASTDTQYF

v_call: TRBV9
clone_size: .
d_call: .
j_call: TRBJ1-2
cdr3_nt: TGTGCCAGCAGCGTGCGGGCAGCCCTCAACTATGGCTACACCTTC
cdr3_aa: CASSVRAALNYGYTF

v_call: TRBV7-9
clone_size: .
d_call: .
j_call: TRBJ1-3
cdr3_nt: TGTGCCAGCAGCCGTACACCTCAGGGAACCTCTGGAAACACCATATATTTT
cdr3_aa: CASSRTPQGTSGNTIYF

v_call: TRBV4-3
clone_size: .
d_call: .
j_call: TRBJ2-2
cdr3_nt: TGCGCCAGCAGCCAAGTCCTACAGGGTTCCGGGGAGCTGTTTTTT
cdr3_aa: CASSQVLQGSGELFF

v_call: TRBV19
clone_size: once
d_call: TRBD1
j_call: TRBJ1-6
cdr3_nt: TGTGCCAGTAGTACTACCGGGACAGGGGGATCACCCCTCCACTTT
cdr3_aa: CASSTTGTGGSPLHF

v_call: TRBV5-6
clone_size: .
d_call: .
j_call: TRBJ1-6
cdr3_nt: TGTGCCAGCAGCTTGGGGAGTAATGATTCACCCCTCCACTTT
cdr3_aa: CASSLGSNDSPLHF

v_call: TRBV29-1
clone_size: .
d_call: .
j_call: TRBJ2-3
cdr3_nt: TGCAGCGTTGTACGGTTGTACACAGATACGCAGTATTTT
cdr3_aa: CSVVRLYTDTQYF

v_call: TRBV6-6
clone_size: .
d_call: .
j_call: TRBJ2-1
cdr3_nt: TGTGCCAGCAGTCGACAAGGAGAGAATGAGCAGTTCTTC
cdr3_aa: CASSRQGENEQFF

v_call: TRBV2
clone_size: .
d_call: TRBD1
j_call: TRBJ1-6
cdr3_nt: TGTGCCAGCAGCGACCCTTACCTGGGACAGAATTCACCCCTCCACTTT
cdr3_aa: CASSDPYLGQNSPLHF

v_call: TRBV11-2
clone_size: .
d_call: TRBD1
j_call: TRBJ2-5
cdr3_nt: TGTGCCAGCACCCGTAGACAGGGACAACTGCGGGCACAAGAGACCCAGTACTTC
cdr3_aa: CASTRRQGQLRAQETQYF

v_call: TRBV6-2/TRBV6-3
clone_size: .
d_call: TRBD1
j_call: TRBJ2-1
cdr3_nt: TGTGCCAGCAGCCCGGGACAGGAATATAATGAGCAGTTCTTC
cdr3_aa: CASSPGQEYNEQFF

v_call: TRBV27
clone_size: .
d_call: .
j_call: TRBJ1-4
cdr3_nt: TGTGCCAGTAAAACAACTAATGAAAAACTGTTTTTT
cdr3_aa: CASKTTNEKLFF

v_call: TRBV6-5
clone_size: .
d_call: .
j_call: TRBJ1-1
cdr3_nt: TGTGCCAGCGGAAAAACTATGAACACTGAAGCTTTCTTT
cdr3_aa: CASGKTMNTEAFF

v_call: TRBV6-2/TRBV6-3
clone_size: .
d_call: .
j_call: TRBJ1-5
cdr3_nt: TGTGCCAGCAGTTACTTGGGGGCTAGCAATCAGCCCCAGCATTTT
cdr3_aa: CASSYLGASNQPQHF

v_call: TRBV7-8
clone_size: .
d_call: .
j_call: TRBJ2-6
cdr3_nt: TGTGCCAGCTCTTCTGGGGCCAACGTCCTGACTTTC
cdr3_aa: CASSSGANVLTF

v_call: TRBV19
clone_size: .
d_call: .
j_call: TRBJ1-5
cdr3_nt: TGTGCCAGTAGTATTTCCGCTATCCTTAGCAATCAGCCCCAGCATTTT
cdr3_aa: CASSISAILSNQPQHF

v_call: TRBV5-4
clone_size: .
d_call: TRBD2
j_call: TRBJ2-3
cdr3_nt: TGTGCCAGCACCGTATTAGCGGGGGGAATCACAGATACGCAGTATTTT
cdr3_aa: CASTVLAGGITDTQYF

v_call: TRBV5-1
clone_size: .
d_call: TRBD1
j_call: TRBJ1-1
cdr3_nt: TGCGCCAGCAGCTTGGGACAGGGCTCTTCTGAAGCTTTCTTT
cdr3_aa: CASSLGQGSSEAFF

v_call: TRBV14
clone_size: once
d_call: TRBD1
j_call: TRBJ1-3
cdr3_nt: TGTGCCAGCAGCACCCAGGGGGCGCAAGGAAACACCATATATTTT
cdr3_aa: CASSTQGAQGNTIYF

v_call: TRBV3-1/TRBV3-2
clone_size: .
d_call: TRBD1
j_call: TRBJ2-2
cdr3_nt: TGTGCCAGCAGCCAAGATCTGGACAGGGTAGGGTCGAACACCGGGGAGCTGTTTTTT
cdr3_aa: CASSQDLDRVGSNTGELFF

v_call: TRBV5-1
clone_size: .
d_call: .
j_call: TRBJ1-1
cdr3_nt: TGCGCCAGCAGCCCCGGGGGAGGGGATATCACTGAAGCTTTCTTT
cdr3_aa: CASSPGGGDITEAFF

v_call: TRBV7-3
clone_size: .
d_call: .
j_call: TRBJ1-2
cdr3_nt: TGTGCCAGCAGCTCTCGGACAGAATTAAACTATGGCTACACCTTC
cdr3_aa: CASSSRTELNYGYTF

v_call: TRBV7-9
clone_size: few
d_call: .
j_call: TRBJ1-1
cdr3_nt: TGTGCCAGCAGTCGACCCGGGGCGGGAGCGAACACTGAAGCTTTCTTT
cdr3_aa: CASSRPGAGANTEAFF

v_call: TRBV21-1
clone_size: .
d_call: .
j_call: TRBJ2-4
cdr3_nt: TGTGCCAGCAGCTTTCTTGGGGGGGCCAAAAACATTCAGTACTTC
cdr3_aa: CASSFLGGAKNIQYF

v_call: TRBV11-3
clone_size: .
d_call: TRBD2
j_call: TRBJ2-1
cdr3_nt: TGTGCCAGCAGCTTAGTTGGGACTAGCGGCCTCAATGAGCAGTTCTTC
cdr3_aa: CASSLVGTSGLNEQFF

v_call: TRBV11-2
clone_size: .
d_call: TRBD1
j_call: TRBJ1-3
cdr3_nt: TGTGCCAGCAGCCCAGACAGGGGCTCTGGAAACACCATATATTTT
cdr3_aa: CASSPDRGSGNTIYF

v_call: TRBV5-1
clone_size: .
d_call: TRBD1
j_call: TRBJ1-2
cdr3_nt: TGCGCCAGCAGCCGGGGACAGGGCAGCTATGGCTACACCTTC
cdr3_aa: CASSRGQGSYGYTF

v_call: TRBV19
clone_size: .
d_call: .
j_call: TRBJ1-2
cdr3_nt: TGTGCCAGTAGTATTTACGGGGGTGGCTACACCTTC
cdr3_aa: CASSIYGGGYTF

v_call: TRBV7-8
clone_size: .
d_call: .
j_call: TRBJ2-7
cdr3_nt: TGTGCCAGCAGCCGAGACTTCTCCCTCGAGCAGTACTTC
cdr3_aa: CASSRDFSLEQYF

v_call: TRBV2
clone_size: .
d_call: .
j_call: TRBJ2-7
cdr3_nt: TGTGCCAGCAGTGAAGATTTGACAGGCAGGTACGAGCAGTACTTC
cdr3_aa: CASSEDLTGRYEQYF

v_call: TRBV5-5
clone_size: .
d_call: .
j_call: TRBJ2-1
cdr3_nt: TGTGCCAGCAGCTTTCTCGACAGGCCCCAGCAGTTCTTC
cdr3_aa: CASSFLDRPQQFF

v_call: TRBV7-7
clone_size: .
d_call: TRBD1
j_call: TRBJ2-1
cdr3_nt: TGTGCCAGCTCTCAGGGGGTTTACAATGAGCAGTTCTTC
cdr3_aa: CASSQGVYNEQFF

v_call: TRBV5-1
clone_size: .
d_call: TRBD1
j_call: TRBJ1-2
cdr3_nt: TGCGCCAGCAGCTTGGGACAGGGATTCTATGGCTACACCTTC
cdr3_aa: CASSLGQGFYGYTF

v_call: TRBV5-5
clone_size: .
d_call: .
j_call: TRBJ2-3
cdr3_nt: TGTGCCAGCAGTTTGGTCAACACAGATACGCAGTATTTT
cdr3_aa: CASSLVNTDTQYF

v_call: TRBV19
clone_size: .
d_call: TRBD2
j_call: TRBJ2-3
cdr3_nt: TGTGCCAGTTCGACTAGCGGGGGGTTAGATACGCAGTATTTT
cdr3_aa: CASSTSGGLDTQYF

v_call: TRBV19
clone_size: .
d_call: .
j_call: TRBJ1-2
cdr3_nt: TGTGCCAGTAGAGAGGCAGGGGTCGACTATGGCTACACCTTC
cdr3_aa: CASREAGVDYGYTF

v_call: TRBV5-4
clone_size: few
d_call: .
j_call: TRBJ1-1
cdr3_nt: TGTGCCAGCAGTTCACGGGGTGGGATTGAAGCTTTCTTT
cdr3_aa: CASSSRGGIEAFF

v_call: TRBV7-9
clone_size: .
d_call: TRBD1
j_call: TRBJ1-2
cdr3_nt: TGTGCCAGCAGCCCAACTTCGCCCCCTCCGGACAGGGGGCAATATGGCTACACCTTC
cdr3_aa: CASSPTSPPPDRGQYGYTF

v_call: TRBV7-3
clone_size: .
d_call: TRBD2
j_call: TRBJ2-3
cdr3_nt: TGTGCCAGCAGCTTAGGGACTAGCGCAGATACGCAGTATTTT
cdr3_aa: CASSLGTSADTQYF

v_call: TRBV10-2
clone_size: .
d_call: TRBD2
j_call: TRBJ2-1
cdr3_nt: TGCGCCAGCACTGAGGGCGGGGGGGCCGTCTACAATGAGCAGTTCTTC
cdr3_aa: CASTEGGGAVYNEQFF

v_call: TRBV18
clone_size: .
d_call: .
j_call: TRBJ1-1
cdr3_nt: TGTGCCAGCTCTCCCAGCACAGGGTATAGTGAAGCTTTCTTT
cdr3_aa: CASSPSTGYSEAFF

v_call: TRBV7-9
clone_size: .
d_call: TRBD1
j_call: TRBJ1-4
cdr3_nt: TGTGCCAGCAGCCCAGCCGGGACAGGGAATGAAAAACTGTTTTTT
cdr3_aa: CASSPAGTGNEKLFF

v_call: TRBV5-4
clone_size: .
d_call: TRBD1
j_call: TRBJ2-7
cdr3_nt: TGTGCCAGCGCAGAGGGGGCGGACAACTCCTACGAGCAGTACTTC
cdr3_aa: CASAEGADNSYEQYF

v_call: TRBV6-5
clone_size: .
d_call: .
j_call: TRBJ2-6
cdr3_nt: TGTGCCAGCAAAGGGGGCTCTGGGGCCAACGTCCTGACTTTC
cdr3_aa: CASKGGSGANVLTF

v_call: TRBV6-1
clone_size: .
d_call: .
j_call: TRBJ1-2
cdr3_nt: TGTGCCAGCAGTGACCGGGACACTTCTAACTATGGCTACACCTTC
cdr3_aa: CASSDRDTSNYGYTF

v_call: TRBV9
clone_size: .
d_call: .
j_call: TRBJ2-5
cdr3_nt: TGTGCCAGCAGCGTAGACGAGGGGGAAGTTTTAGAGACCCAGTACTTC
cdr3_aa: CASSVDEGEVLETQYF

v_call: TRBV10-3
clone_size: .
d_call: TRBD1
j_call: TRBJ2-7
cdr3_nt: TGTGCCATCAGTGCATGGTCCGGGACAGGGAACCACGAGCAGTACTTC
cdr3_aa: CAISAWSGTGNHEQYF

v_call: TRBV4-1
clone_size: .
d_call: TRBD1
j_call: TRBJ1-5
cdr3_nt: TGCGCCAGCAGTCTTGGACAGGGCCATCAGCCCCAGCATTTT
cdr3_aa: CASSLGQGHQPQHF

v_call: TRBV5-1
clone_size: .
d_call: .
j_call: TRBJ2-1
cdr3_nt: TGCGCCAGCAGCCCTGGACAGGGAGGGGGTGAGCAGTTCTTC
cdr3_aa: CASSPGQGGGEQFF

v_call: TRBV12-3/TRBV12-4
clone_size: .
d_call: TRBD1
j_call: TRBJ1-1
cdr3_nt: TGTGCCAGCAGTCGGACAGGAAGTACTGAAGCTTTCTTT
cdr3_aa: CASSRTGSTEAFF

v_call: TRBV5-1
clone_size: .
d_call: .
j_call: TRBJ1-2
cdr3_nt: TGCGCCAGCAGCCCGGGACAAGACTATGGCTACACCTTC
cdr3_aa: CASSPGQDYGYTF